These 13 T cell receptor beta chains were all obtained from the same sample, sequenced in a study of cytomegalovirus exposure and HLA in healthy donors. 60 Vbeta and 13 Jbeta primers were used in PCR. Assay: immunoSEQ multiplex PCR; the TCRdb copy retains only in-frame clones and omits some. The sample yields 180,000 or so clones, roughly 73% seen once. Sequencing input: PBMCs. The receptors shown here come from a female donor in good health and CMV-seronegative.

The rearrangement links TRBV6-5 to TRBJ1-2, with TRBD1 matching over 9 bases. V shed 2 bases and J 5 bases; nucleotides not matched to a gene: 6. The CDR3 runs 15 residues. CDR1 is MNHEY, CDR2 SVGAGI, per germline. CDR3 sequence reads: CASSYPGQGGYGYTF. CDR3 nucleotide sequence: TGTGCCAGCAGTTACCCGGGACAGGGAGGGTATGGCTACACCTTC.

The chain recombines TRBV5-4 with TRBJ2-7; TRBD1 aligns across 10 bases. Germline CDR1 is SGHNT and CDR2 is YYREEE (reference sequence). J lost 4 bases, V lost 4 bases, and 5 bases had no gene match. The CDR3 covers 14 residues. For the CDR3, the DNA is TGTGCCAGCAGCCTTGGACAGGGGGGTTACGAGCAGTACTTC. It codes for CASSLGQGGYEQYF. Supplemented by reference TRBV5-4 and TRBJ2-7, the full variable domain reads ETGVTQSPTHLIKTRGQQVTLRCSSQSGHNTVSWYQQALGQGPQFIFQYYREEENGRGNFPPRFSGLQFPNYSSELNVNALELDDSALYLCASSLGQGGYEQYFGPGTRLTVT.

This chain joins TRBV27 and TRBJ1-5; 8 bases fit TRBD1. The CDR3 spans 20 residues. V was pared by 6 bases and J by 0 bases, with 19 bases of the junction left unmatched. The germline V gene encodes CDR1 MNHEY and CDR2 SMNVEV (reference sequence). The CDR3 loop is CASRPPPGQGGPYSNQPQHF. CDR3 sequence (DNA): TGTGCCAGCAGACCTCCCCCAGGACAGGGAGGGCCATATAGCAATCAGCCCCAGCATTTT.

The V call is TRBV5-1, the J call TRBJ2-3; perhaps TRBD2 as D (5 bases). Germline loops: CDR1 SGHRS, CDR2 YFSETQ. V was pared by 4 bases and J by 5 bases, with 14 bases between. This CDR3 comprises 14 residues. In DNA form, the CDR3 reads TGCGCCAGCAGCCCCAGAGGGTCCTTAGATACGCAGTATTTT. Its translation is CASSPRGSLDTQYF. Filled out from reference TRBV5-1 and TRBJ2-3, the complete variable domain reads KAGVTQTPRYLIKTRGQQVTLSCSPISGHRSVSWYQQTPGQGLQFLFEYFSETQRNKGNFPGRFSGRQFSNSRSEMNVSTLELGDSALYLCASSPRGSLDTQYFGPGTRLTVL.

The V call is TRBV6-6, the J call TRBJ2-1; D might be TRBD1 (5 bases). Germline CDR1 MNHNY, CDR2 SVGAGI (reference sequence). The CDR3 consists of 15 residues. Between the trimmed V and J ends, which lost 6 bases and 2 bases, there was a span of 14 bases. CDR3 protein: CASSQGRGTYNEQFF. Here the CDR3 DNA reads TGTGCCAGCAGCCAAGGAAGGGGTACCTACAATGAGCAGTTCTTC.

This chain uses TRBV6-1 with TRBJ2-7, with TRBD2 matching 9 bases. Germline V lookup: CDR1 MNHNS, CDR2 SASEGT. Unmatched junction bases numbered 3, after V lost 3 bases and J lost 0 bases. The CDR3 loop spans 15 amino acids. CDR3 amino acids: CASSDPSGISYEQYF. The CDR3 DNA reads TGTGCCAGCAGTGATCCTAGCGGGATCTCCTACGAGCAGTACTTC.

The chain joins TRBV25-1 to TRBJ2-7, with 9 bases aligning to TRBD2. The CDR3 loop spans 15 amino acids. V was clipped by 3 bases and J by 1 base; unmatched bases: 4. In germline, CDR1 is MGHDK, CDR2 SYGVNS. In DNA form, the CDR3 reads TGTGCCAGCAGTGATGTGCTAGCGGGGTCCTACGAGCAGTACTTC. Its translation: CASSDVLAGSYEQYF.

The gene calls are TRBV7-9 and TRBJ2-7; perhaps TRBD2 as D (5 bases). Deletions cut 0 bases from V and 0 bases from J, with 6 bases between. Per the germline V gene, CDR1 is SEHNR and CDR2 is FQNEAQ (reference sequence). The CDR3 has 14 amino acids. CDR3 in amino acids: CASSLAGSSYEQYF. In nucleotides, the CDR3 is TGTGCCAGCAGCTTAGCGGGGAGCTCCTACGAGCAGTACTTC.

The chain joins TRBV10-1 to TRBJ2-3, with 8 bases matching TRBD1. Germline lookup yields CDR1 WNHNN and CDR2 SYGVQD (reference sequence). The CDR3 runs 14 residues. With 10 bases clipped from V and 1 base from J, the junction kept 7 bases outside the gene matches. CDR3 residues: CATEGQDCTDTQYF. In nucleotides, the CDR3 is TGCGCCACCGAGGGACAGGACTGCACAGATACGCAGTATTTT.

A single count supports this clone. The chain uses TRBV30 and TRBJ2-1, with TRBD2 identical over 7 bases. V shed 2 bases, J shed 3 bases, and the junction held 4 bases outside the gene matches. The germline CDR1 and CDR2 sequences are GTSNPN and SVGIG (reference sequence). The CDR3 spans 14 residues. The CDR3 DNA sequence: TGTGCCTGGAGTAGGGCTAGCGGCTACAATGAGCAGTTCTTC. Translated, it gives CAWSRASGYNEQFF.

The chain carries TRBV27 and TRBJ2-2, with TRBD2 identical over 9 bases. Germline V CDR1 and CDR2: MNHEY, SMNVEV (reference sequence). The ends lost 2 bases at V and 3 bases at J; junction bases unmatched: 4. This CDR3 region has 16 residues. CDR3 nucleotides: TGTGCCAGCAGTTTAGGCGGGGGGGGATACACCGGGGAGCTGTTTTTT. It encodes CASSLGGGGYTGELFF.

V usage is TRBV7-2 and J usage is TRBJ2-4; D perhaps matches TRBD2 (7 bases). Germline V gene lookup returns CDR1 SGHTA and CDR2 FQGNSA. There are 15 residues in the CDR3. The V and J ends lost 5 bases and 7 bases respectively, with 18 bases between them. The CDR3 sequence: CASSTGRSAGNIQYF. The CDR3 bases are TGTGCCAGCAGCACAGGGCGCTCAGCGGGGAACATTCAGTACTTC.

The J gene is TRBJ2-5, the V gene TRBV2; D is uncertain. The CDR3 spans 10 residues. Germline V CDR1 and CDR2: SNHLY, FYNNEI. The V and J ends lost 9 bases and 5 bases respectively, with 7 bases between them. The CDR3 DNA sequence: TGTGCCAGTGCGATGGAGACCCAGTACTTC. Residues: CASAMETQYF.